Reported below is one T cell receptor beta chain. The data were taken from a study of shared clonotypes between healthy human individuals. This CDR3 has 15 amino acids. Trimming took off 1 base at V and 0 bases at J, with 11 bases between the two ends. Germline V gene data show CDR1 as SGHRS and CDR2 as YFSETQ. Replicate PCRs from sorted subsets contained roughly 200 ng DNA, which is around 29,000 T cell genomes. Data came from immunoSEQ multiplex PCR; TCRdb stores just in-frame clones and leaves some out. Found here are some 2.3 million clones, more than 80% of them singletons; the top ten hold around 0.4%.

The V and J genes are TRBV5-1 and TRBJ2-7, with TRBD2 as a possible D gene (6 bases). Sequenced input: naive CD4+ T cells from PBMCs. Subset defined: CD45RA+ positively selected. The TCR was taken from a man in his late teens or twenties in good health. Some clones in this sample may be carry-over from other donors' samples. CDR3 sequence reads: CASSLSASVSYEQYF. DNA for the CDR3: TGCGCCAGCAGCTTGTCGGCTAGCGTCTCCTACGAGCAGTACTTC.